The 25 T cell receptor beta chains reported below all come from one sample, sequenced in a study of graft-versus-host responses after intestinal transplantation. TCRdb's table, derived via immunoSEQ multiplex PCR, lists solely in-frame clones and lacks some. This table has 55,000 to 70,000 clones, roughly 89% appearing once. The specimen comprised PBMCs, sampled almost 120 days after intestinal transplantation. These receptors all stem from a human patient who received an intestinal transplant, so some T cells may come from the graft donor.

The chain joins TRBV6-1 to TRBJ2-7, with D possibly matching TRBD1 (6 bases). Trimming cost V 7 bases and J 9 bases, with 16 bases left between them. The CDR3 is 12 residues long. Germline loops: CDR1 MNHNS, CDR2 SASEGT. This CDR3 reads CASKGDKVVQYF. The CDR3, as DNA: TGTGCCAGCAAAGGGGACAAAGTAGTGCAGTACTTC.

This clone appeared a single time. CDR3 nucleotide sequence: TGTGCCAGCAGCCGTCTGAGGGGAGCTGAAGCTTTCTTT. Encoded protein: CASSRLRGAEAFF. J is TRBJ1-1 and V is TRBV2; possible D gene TRBD1, 5 bases. The CDR3 is 13 residues long. V was cut by 6 bases and J by 6 bases, with 14 bases left in between. Germline CDR1 is SNHLY and CDR2 is FYNNEI.

The chain joins TRBV6-5 to TRBJ1-2; D ambiguous. With 1 base removed from V and 2 bases from J, the gap between germline ends came to 5 bases. This CDR3 is built from 13 residues. Germline V gene sequence: CDR1 MNHEY, CDR2 SVGAGI. CDR3 coding DNA: TGTGCCAGCAGTTACTACGGAAACTATGGCTACACCTTC. This encodes CASSYYGNYGYTF.

The CDR3 nucleotides read TGTGCCAGCTCACCCGAGGGCTACGAGCAGTACTTC. Translation gives CASSPEGYEQYF. The J gene is TRBJ2-7, the V gene TRBV18; perhaps TRBD2 as D (5 bases). From germline, CDR1 is KGHSH and CDR2 LQKENI. Trimming shortened V by 3 bases and J by 3 bases, and 6 bases separated the two germline ends. The CDR3 is made up of 12 amino acids.

The chain is built from TRBV27 and TRBJ2-2; D might be TRBD1 (6 bases). Germline V CDR1 and CDR2: MNHEY, SMNVEV (reference sequence). The V gene lost 3 bases and the J gene lost 2 bases, with 13 bases spanning the gap. CDR3 size: 16 residues. CDR3: CASSFAPGENTGELFF. The CDR3 region has the DNA TGTGCCAGCAGTTTCGCCCCAGGGGAAAACACCGGGGAGCTGTTTTTT.

The chain has TRBV18 and TRBJ2-7, with TRBD2 as a possible D gene (6 bases). The CDR3 extends over 12 amino acids. The germline gives CDR1 KGHSH, CDR2 LQKENI. Trimming shortened V by 2 bases and J by 7 bases, and 9 bases separated the two germline ends. CDR3 in amino acids: CASSPAGREQYF. CDR3 nucleotides: TGTGCCAGCTCACCAGCTGGGAGGGAGCAGTACTTC.

The CDR3 DNA reads as TGTGCCAGCAGCGGGTACAGGGACGGTGGCTACACCTTC. This encodes CASSGYRDGGYTF. V and J are TRBV9 and TRBJ1-2; D is perhaps TRBD1 (6 bases). CDR1 SGDLS and CDR2 YYNGEE come from the germline V gene. This CDR3 spans 13 amino acids. Trimming pared 3 bases from V and 7 bases from J, leaving 13 bases between.

The chain carries TRBV5-1 and TRBJ1-3, with D unclear. The CDR3 length is 15 residues. Trimming removed 0 bases at V and 4 bases at J, with 11 bases between. Germline V gene data show CDR1 as SGHRS and CDR2 as YFSETQ. The CDR3 sequence: CASSLANIPGNTIYF. For the CDR3, the DNA is TGCGCCAGCAGCTTGGCCAACATTCCGGGAAACACCATATATTTT.

This clone came up once. This chain joins TRBV15 and TRBJ1-5; 7 bases line up with TRBD1. Germline assignment: CDR1 LNHNV and CDR2 YYDKDF (reference sequence). This CDR3 has 15 amino acids. V trimming: 0 bases; J trimming: 4 bases; junction bases outside the gene matches: 3. In nucleotides, the CDR3 is TGTGCCACCAGCAGAGACCCGGACAGGAATCAGCCCCAGCATTTT. Protein: CATSRDPDRNQPQHF.

This chain joins TRBV7-9 and TRBJ2-3; 9 bases are a match to TRBD1. V shed 6 bases, J shed 6 bases, and the junction held 4 bases outside the gene matches. Looked up from germline, CDR1 is SEHNR and CDR2 is FQNEAQ (reference sequence). The CDR3 consists of 13 residues. CDR3: CASRGTGTDTQYF. In DNA, the CDR3 is TGTGCCAGCAGGGGGACAGGGACGGATACGCAGTATTTT.

The chain couples TRBV18 to TRBJ2-4; 10 nucleotides align to TRBD1. Germline V gene data show CDR1 as KGHSH and CDR2 as LQKENI. The CDR3 sequence is 17 residues long. Trimming took 1 base from V and 3 from J; bases not matched to a gene: 6. The CDR3 reads CASSPQRQGAGKNIQYF. CDR3 DNA: TGTGCCAGCTCACCACAGAGACAGGGGGCAGGCAAAAACATTCAGTACTTC.

In DNA, the CDR3 is TGTGCCAGCAGCTATGGACTAGCGAACGAGCAGTACTTC. This sequence encodes CASSYGLANEQYF. The chain couples TRBV7-2 to TRBJ2-7; 9 bases line up with TRBD2. The CDR3 length is 13 residues. With V trimmed by 4 bases and J by 5 bases, 3 bases remained unmatched. The germline gives CDR1 SGHTA, CDR2 FQGNSA.

This chain uses TRBV4-1 with TRBJ1-5, with 8 bases fitting TRBD1. The CDR3 has 17 residues. V lost 1 base, J lost 6 bases, and 11 bases stayed unmatched. Germline CDR1 is MGHRA and CDR2 is YSYEKL. This CDR3 reads CASSQVFPQGAFQPQHF. The CDR3 DNA follows: TGCGCCAGCAGCCAAGTCTTCCCTCAGGGGGCGTTTCAGCCCCAGCATTTT.

The J gene is TRBJ1-5, the V gene TRBV5-1, with 10 bases lining up with TRBD1. Unmatched junction bases numbered 7, after V lost 4 bases and J lost 6 bases. This CDR3 is built from 15 residues. The germline CDR1 and CDR2 sequences are SGHRS and YFSETQ. The CDR3 protein is CASSPTGGEGQPQHF. The DNA for the CDR3 is TGCGCCAGCAGCCCGACAGGGGGCGAGGGTCAGCCCCAGCATTTT.

CDR3 nucleotides: TGTGCCAGCAGCTTAGAACCGGGCCCGAATCAGCCCCAGCATTTT. This encodes CASSLEPGPNQPQHF. This chain connects TRBV7-2 to TRBJ1-5, with D unclear. Germline values: CDR1 SGHTA, CDR2 FQGNSA. This CDR3 comprises 15 residues. The V end was cut by 1 base, the J end by 4 bases, with 11 bases between.

This rearrangement joins TRBV6-6 to TRBJ2-7; D call uncertain. V lost 3 bases, J lost 0 bases, and 9 bases lay in between. The V gene's germline CDR1 is MNHNY and CDR2 SVGAGI (reference sequence). The CDR3 length is 14 residues. CDR3 in DNA: TGTGCCAGCAGTTATCGACGTTACTCCTACGAGCAGTACTTC. It is translated as CASSYRRYSYEQYF.

The chain is built from TRBV2 and TRBJ1-4; 11 bases are a match to TRBD1. Germline trimming cut 10 bases from V and 10 bases from J; bases unmatched to any gene: 8. The CDR3 sequence is 13 residues long. Looked up from germline, CDR1 is SNHLY and CDR2 is FYNNEI. The CDR3 region is CATAGDRGRKLFF. Here the CDR3 DNA reads TGTGCCACAGCCGGGGACAGGGGGAGAAAACTGTTTTTT.

The gene calls are TRBV20-1 and TRBJ2-5; D gene unclear. The CDR3 runs 11 residues. Germline V gene lookup returns CDR1 DFQATT and CDR2 SNEGSKA (reference sequence). V was cut by 1 base and J by 2 bases, with 2 bases left in between. The CDR3 loop reads CSARVQETQYF. The CDR3 DNA sequence: TGCAGTGCTAGAGTTCAAGAGACCCAGTACTTC.

This clone was picked up a small number of times. This CDR3 is CASSMGGSSYNEQFF. CDR3 coding DNA: TGCGCCAGCAGCATGGGGGGAAGCTCCTACAATGAGCAGTTCTTC. V usage is TRBV5-1 and J usage is TRBJ2-1, with D tentatively TRBD2 (6 bases). The V and J ends lost 4 bases and 0 bases respectively, with 11 bases between them. The CDR3 sequence is 15 residues long. CDR1 and CDR2 from the germline V gene are SGHRS and YFSETQ.

V usage is TRBV19 and J usage is TRBJ1-5, with D perhaps matching TRBD1 (6 bases). With 5 bases removed from V and 5 bases from J, the gap between germline ends came to 13 bases. Germline V lookup: CDR1 LNHDA, CDR2 SQIVND (reference sequence). This CDR3 region has 14 residues. CDR3 loop: CASSYRETHQPQHF. Written as DNA, the CDR3 is TGTGCCAGTAGTTACAGGGAAACTCATCAGCCCCAGCATTTT.

This chain uses TRBV7-9 with TRBJ1-1; a weak D match, TRBD1 (5 bases). V was trimmed by 1 base and J by 5 bases, leaving 11 bases between them. The CDR3 runs 14 residues. Germline V gives CDR1 SEHNR, CDR2 FQNEAQ (reference sequence). CDR3 coding DNA: TGTGCCAGCAGCTTAGGGGGGGTTTGGACTGAAGCTTTCTTT. It is translated as CASSLGGVWTEAFF.

The genes are TRBV10-2 and TRBJ1-2; a weak D match, TRBD1 (5 bases). Germline values: CDR1 WSHSY, CDR2 SAAADI. V lost 8 bases to trimming and J lost 4 bases, with 17 bases between them. The CDR3 loop spans 14 amino acids. Here the CDR3 reads CASLKQEAPYGYTF. CDR3 nucleotides: TGCGCCAGCCTCAAACAGGAGGCTCCCTATGGCTACACCTTC.

This chain links TRBV5-1 with TRBJ2-7, with D perhaps matching TRBD1 or TRBD2 (6 bases each). Germline V CDR1 and CDR2: SGHRS, YFSETQ. The CDR3 sequence is 14 residues long. Between the trimmed V and J ends, which lost 0 bases and 6 bases, there was a span of 13 bases. DNA of the CDR3: TGCGCCAGCAGCTTGGTTCCGGGGGCAGGCGAGCAGTACTTC. This sequence encodes CASSLVPGAGEQYF.

This chain links TRBV19 with TRBJ1-5, with D unclear. This CDR3 comprises 14 residues. Germline lookup yields CDR1 LNHDA and CDR2 SQIVND (reference sequence). The V and J ends lost 8 bases and 7 bases respectively, with 18 bases between them. CDR3 region: CASCAVAHGQPQHF. CDR3 DNA: TGTGCCAGTTGTGCGGTTGCCCACGGGCAGCCCCAGCATTTT.

This chain joins TRBV10-2 and TRBJ1-1, with D unclear. Trimming removed 2 bases at V and 8 bases at J, with 9 bases between. In germline, CDR1 is WSHSY, CDR2 SAAADI. CDR3 length: 12 amino acids. CDR3 sequence reads: CASSEAYPEAFF. The DNA of the CDR3 is TGCGCCAGCAGTGAGGCCTATCCCGAAGCTTTCTTT.